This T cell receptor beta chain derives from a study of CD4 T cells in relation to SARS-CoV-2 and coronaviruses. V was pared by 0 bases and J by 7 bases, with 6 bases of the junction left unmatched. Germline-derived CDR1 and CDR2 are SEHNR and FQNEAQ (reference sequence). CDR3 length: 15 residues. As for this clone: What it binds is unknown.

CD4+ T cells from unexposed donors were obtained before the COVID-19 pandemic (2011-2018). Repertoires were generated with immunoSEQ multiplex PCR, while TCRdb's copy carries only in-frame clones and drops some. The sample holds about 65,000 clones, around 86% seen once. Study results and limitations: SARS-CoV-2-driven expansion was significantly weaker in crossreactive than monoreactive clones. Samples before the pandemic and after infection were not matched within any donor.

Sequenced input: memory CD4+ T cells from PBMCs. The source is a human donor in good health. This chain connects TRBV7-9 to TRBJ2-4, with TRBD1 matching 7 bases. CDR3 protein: CASSLALQGMNIQYF. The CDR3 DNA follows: TGTGCCAGCAGCTTAGCGTTACAGGGGATGAACATTCAGTACTTC.